This T cell receptor (beta chain) was captured by sequencing in a study of identical twins listed by TCRdb under 2016. Describing the broader study: To test whether fetal clonotypes persist, the study used deep sequencing on TCR alpha and beta repertoires from monozygotic twins, unrelated adults of various ages, and cord blood. To rule out contamination, replicate twin experiments were performed at different times with different library preparation protocols.

Concerning this clonotype itself: This clone's antigen is unknown. Base qualities are not at hand, and no much larger clone is one base apart.

Every donor in the study was a healthy Caucasian. Miltenyi CD45RO+ enrichment and human naive T-cell isolation kits were used to isolate memory (CD45RO+) and naive T cells from PBMC. What the work shows at the level of the full study, not this receptor alone: The excess sharing between twins in beta out-of-frame sequences was weaker because fewer shared sequences reduced the signal-to-noise ratio. In monozygotic twins, out-of-frame TCR alpha sharing was systematically underestimated by recombination models, although the models agreed with sharing between unrelated individuals. Zero-insertion analyses could be partly confounded by invariant T cells such as MAIT and iNKT, although diverse VJ usage argued against such confounding for most clonotypes. Fewer insertions were carried by abundant cord blood beta clonotypes, a similar but weaker trend appeared in young adult naive repertoires, and no such trend appeared in memory repertoires. Because the same donors could not be followed over many years, the conclusions depended on cross-sectional statistical analysis. Compared with coincidental sharing between unrelated individuals, out-of-frame TCR alpha sequences shared between twins had an excess of sequences with low generation probability.

Library construction relied on 5' RACE. The sample was run on an Illumina HiSeq 2000. A universal primer binding site was added through template switching, and the final cDNA carried a unique molecular identifier so that TCR cDNA molecules could be counted accurately. Specific primers in the conserved constant-segment region were used to synthesize first-strand cDNA for TCR alpha and beta chains. To control for contamination, every cDNA library carried two barcodes: a SMART-Mk sample barcode plus Illumina barcodes. TruSeq adapter sequences and Illumina sample barcodes were added in two successive PCR steps. TCR alpha and beta cDNA libraries were sequenced on the Illumina HiSeq platform with custom primers. In the paper's pipeline: Unique molecular identifiers were extracted from raw reads with MiGEC, and CDR3 positions were determined with MiXCR. For each individual, recombination models were inferred using an EM algorithm with the repgenHMM and IGoR tools. Shared clonotype analysis was performed with the tcR package in R, normalizing sharing by the product of cloneset sizes. Out-of-frame nonproductive sequences were analyzed to study raw recombination free of thymic and clonal selection effects. TCRdb reprocessed the public reads (quality trimming at Q25 with fastp, clone calling with MiXCR) and kept in-frame beta chains. Rows are combined by CDR3 protein, so each entry shows the most common genes and DNA. The V and J calls follow TCRdb's processing rather than the paper's. Within this sample are around 220,000 distinct CDR3 sequences, with roughly an eighth of them counted one time only. Approximately 9.3% of the sample is held by the ten biggest clonotypes.

Trimming takes 1 base from V and 8 bases from J, and the germline ends sit 15 bases apart. From cysteine to phenylalanine, the CDR3 is 15 amino acids long. Only the CDR3 DNA is retained, 45 bases long and in frame from the first base. CDR1 SGHRS and CDR2 YFSETQ are derived from the germline V gene. The V gene is TRBV5-1 and the J gene is TRBJ2-2; a confident D gene designation cannot be given. The TCR originated in a woman aged 18-29 years in good health. Material: memory (CD45RO+) T cells sorted from blood. The sample's cell subset or site label is to be understood as: CD45RO+ enriched T cells. The sequence in DNA is TGCGCCAGCAGCTTGACCGGACGGAGTATAGGGGAGCTGTTTTTT. Protein translation: CASSLTGRSIGELFF.